This TCR beta chain was sequenced for a study of blood T cell repertoires in COVID-19. The overall study: The cDNA or gDNA used as material had been derived from T cells, B-cell-depleted T cells, or PBMCs.

This clone was seen a few times. Assay used: immunoSEQ multiplex PCR; TCRdb lists only in-frame clones, some missing. The sample shows roughly 120,000 clones, over 75% of them seen only once. This CDR3 contains 17 residues. Trimming removed 1 base from V and 0 bases from J; junction bases left unmatched: 9. Germline V gene data show CDR1 as MGHRA and CDR2 as YSYEKL. The TCR originated in a man aged 55-75 years with acute or convalescent COVID-19. The sequenced sample consisted of peripheral blood. V and J are TRBV4-1 and TRBJ2-7; 7 bases align to TRBD1. The CDR3 sequence: CASSQVFRGGSSYEQYF. The CDR3 DNA reads TGCGCCAGCAGCCAAGTCTTTAGAGGGGGCAGCTCCTACGAGCAGTACTTC.